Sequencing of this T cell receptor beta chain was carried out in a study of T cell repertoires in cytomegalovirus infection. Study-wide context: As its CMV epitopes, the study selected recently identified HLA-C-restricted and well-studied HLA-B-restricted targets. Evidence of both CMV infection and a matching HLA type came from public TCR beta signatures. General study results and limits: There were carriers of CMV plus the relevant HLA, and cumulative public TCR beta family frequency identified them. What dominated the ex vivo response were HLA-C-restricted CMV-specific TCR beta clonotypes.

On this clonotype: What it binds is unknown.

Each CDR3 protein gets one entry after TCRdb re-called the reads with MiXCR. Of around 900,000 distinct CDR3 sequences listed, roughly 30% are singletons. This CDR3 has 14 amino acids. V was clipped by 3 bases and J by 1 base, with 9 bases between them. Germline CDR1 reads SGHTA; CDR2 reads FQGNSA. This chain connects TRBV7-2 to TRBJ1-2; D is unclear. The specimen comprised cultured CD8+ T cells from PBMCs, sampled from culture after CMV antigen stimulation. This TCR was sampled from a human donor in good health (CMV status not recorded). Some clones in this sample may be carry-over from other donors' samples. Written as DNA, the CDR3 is TGTGCCAGCAGCTTTGTACAGTATAACTATGGCTACACCTTC. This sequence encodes CASSFVQYNYGYTF.